Reported below is one T cell receptor (beta chain). The sample originates from a study of T-cell reconstitution after alpha-beta-depleted transplantation in children. The CDR3 is 17 amino acids. V was clipped by 1 base and J by 6 bases; unmatched bases: 13. Preparation of the TCRbeta library was carried out with unique molecular identifiers. TCRdb itself ran the PCR reads through MiXCR, one entry per CDR3 protein. This sample yields approximately 490,000 distinct CDR3 sequences, of which about 12% are seen a single time; 4.5% to 6% belongs to the top ten. The chain recombines TRBV12-3 or TRBV12-4 with TRBJ2-3; 7 bases agree with TRBD2. This clonotype was sampled from a human donor who donated a stem cell graft to a child with combined immunodeficiency. The sequencing here drew on PBMCs from the stem cell graft donor, taken from the stem cell graft. CDR3 nucleotide sequence: TGTGCCAGCAGTTTAGAATCAGTGGTGGGAGGGCTGGATACGCAGTATTTT. Translation: CASSLESVVGGLDTQYF.